These 20 T cell receptor beta chains originate from one sample sequenced in a study of PD-L1 blockade in urothelial cancer. Time point reported: pretreatment peripheral blood. The protocol was immunoSEQ multiplex PCR, while the TCRdb copy is restricted to in-frame clones and leaves out a portion. This table has around 100,000 clones, over 75% appearing once. Sequenced material: PBMCs, taken around atezolizumab (anti-PD-L1) treatment. These receptors originate from a man in his fifties or sixties with urothelial cancer.

The V call is TRBV5-8, the J call TRBJ2-7, with TRBD2 matching 11 bases. Per germline, CDR1 SGHTS and CDR2 YDEGEE. V lost 3 bases to trimming and J lost 2 bases; unmatched junction nucleotides: 1. The CDR3 consists of 14 residues. CDR3 protein: CASSSSGGTYEQYF. CDR3 DNA sequence: TGTGCCAGCAGCTCTAGCGGGGGGACCTACGAGCAGTACTTC. The whole variable domain, remainder taken from reference TRBV5-8 and TRBJ2-7, is EAGVTQSPTHLIKTRGQQATLRCSPISGHTSVYWYQQALGLGLQFLLWYDEGEERNRGNFPPRFSGRQFPNYSSELNVNALELEDSALYLCASSSSGGTYEQYFGPGTRLTVT.

The CDR3 region is CATSRDLGGSYGYTF. The DNA of the CDR3 is TGTGCCACCAGCAGAGATTTAGGCGGATCTTATGGCTACACCTTC. The chain couples TRBV15 to TRBJ1-2; D ambiguous. Germline V gene lookup returns CDR1 LNHNV and CDR2 YYDKDF (reference sequence). Deletions cut 0 bases from V and 5 bases from J, with 13 bases between. The CDR3 runs to 15 residues.

The CDR3 reads CASSLTGEDQPQHF. The CDR3 DNA sequence: TGCGCCAGCAGTCTTACAGGGGAGGATCAGCCCCAGCATTTT. V is TRBV5-1 and J is TRBJ1-5; 7 bases line up with TRBD1. J was trimmed by 5 bases and V by 5 bases; bases with no gene match: 7. The CDR3 sequence is 14 residues long. Looked up from germline, CDR1 is SGHRS and CDR2 is YFSETQ.

The chain employs TRBV19 and TRBJ2-3; D possibly corresponds to TRBD2 (6 bases). The CDR3 sequence is 12 residues long. Germline V gives CDR1 LNHDA, CDR2 SQIVND (reference sequence). V dropped 3 bases and J dropped 8 bases, with 9 bases sitting between them. CDR3 sequence (DNA): TGTGCCAGTAGTATGGTCGGGGGTACGCAGTATTTT. Its translation is CASSMVGGTQYF.

This CDR3 reads CASSEGGGDTQYF. CDR3 DNA: TGTGCCAGCAGTGAAGGGGGCGGAGATACGCAGTATTTT. This sequence joins TRBV6-1 and TRBJ2-3, with a tentative D call TRBD1 (5 bases). There are 13 residues in the CDR3. The ends were cut back, 1 base at V and 5 bases at J, with 7 bases in the middle. Germline loops: CDR1 MNHNS, CDR2 SASEGT.

The chain joins TRBV27 to TRBJ2-1, with a tentative D call TRBD2 (7 bases). V was cut by 2 bases and J by 2 bases, with 10 bases left in between. The germline V gene encodes CDR1 MNHEY and CDR2 SMNVEV (reference sequence). The CDR3 is 15 residues long. CDR3: CASSLRGGTYNEQFF. As DNA, the CDR3 is TGTGCCAGCAGTTTAAGGGGGGGAACCTACAATGAGCAGTTCTTC.

CDR3 nucleotide sequence: TGTGCCAGCAGCGGCGGGACTAGCGGGGTCTACGAGCAGTACTTC. Translated, it gives CASSGGTSGVYEQYF. This rearrangement joins TRBV7-9 to TRBJ2-7; the match to TRBD2 covers 13 bases. Trimming removed 5 bases from V and 3 bases from J; junction bases left unmatched: 4. The length of the CDR3 is 15 residues. Germline V gene data show CDR1 as SEHNR and CDR2 as FQNEAQ (reference sequence).

This sequence joins TRBV5-4 and TRBJ2-7; 16 bases match TRBD2. V lost 4 bases and J lost 2; bases outside the gene matches: 6. The CDR3 loop spans 17 amino acids. Germline CDR1 is SGHNT and CDR2 is YYREEE (reference sequence). This chain's CDR3 is CASSPGGLAGGPYEQYF. In DNA form, the CDR3 reads TGTGCCAGCAGCCCGGGGGGACTAGCGGGAGGGCCCTACGAGCAGTACTTC.

V usage is TRBV19 and J usage is TRBJ1-1; D is perhaps TRBD1 (5 bases). This CDR3 region has 15 residues. V was pared by 6 bases and J by 4 bases, with 18 bases between. The germline V gene encodes CDR1 LNHDA and CDR2 SQIVND (reference sequence). CDR3 in amino acids: CASSRVGGRGTEAFF. The CDR3, as DNA: TGTGCCAGTAGCCGAGTCGGGGGTCGCGGCACTGAAGCTTTCTTT.

This chain joins TRBV5-8 and TRBJ2-1; D may be TRBD2 (7 bases). The CDR3 contains 15 residues. Deletions cut 5 bases from V and 5 bases from J, with 17 bases between. Germline values: CDR1 SGHTS, CDR2 YDEGEE. This CDR3 reads CASRTGGASDNEQFF. CDR3 bases: TGTGCCAGCAGAACGGGGGGCGCGTCCGACAATGAGCAGTTCTTC.

The chain combines TRBV5-1 with TRBJ2-3; 7 bases are a match to TRBD1. From germline, CDR1 is SGHRS and CDR2 YFSETQ. The CDR3 has 13 amino acids. V lost 3 bases, J lost 6 bases, and 4 bases stayed unmatched. CDR3 DNA: TGCGCCAGCAGCTCCCTGACAGGGGATACGCAGTATTTT. Translating gives CASSSLTGDTQYF.

The chain is built from TRBV6-1 and TRBJ1-6; the D gene is possibly TRBD1 (5 bases). This CDR3 comprises 13 residues. The germline CDR1 and CDR2 sequences are MNHNS and SASEGT. V lost 7 bases and J 5 bases, leaving 9 bases between the germline ends. The CDR3 loop is CASKQGNNSPLHF. The CDR3 bases are TGTGCCAGCAAGCAGGGAAATAATTCACCCCTCCACTTT.

The chain is built from TRBV21-1 and TRBJ2-7; the D segment call TRBD1 is taken from the table without a DNA check. TRBV21-1 is a listed pseudogene. The CDR3 is made up of 13 amino acids. In nucleotides, the CDR3 is TGTGCCAGGACCGACAGGGGACCCTACGAGCAGTACTTC. Translation gives CARTDRGPYEQYF.

V and J are TRBV27 and TRBJ1-5, with D possibly being TRBD1 (5 bases). The V gene lost 4 bases and the J gene lost 6 bases, with 13 bases spanning the gap. Germline lookup yields CDR1 MNHEY and CDR2 SMNVEV (reference sequence). There are 14 residues in the CDR3. The DNA for the CDR3 is TGTGCCAGCAGTTCACTCCAGGGAGGTCAGCCCCAGCATTTT. It is translated as CASSSLQGGQPQHF.

This sequence joins TRBV11-2 and TRBJ1-1; D ambiguous. Trimming pared 3 bases from V and 1 base from J, leaving 9 bases between. Germline CDR1 and CDR2: SGHAT and FQNNGV. CDR3 length equals 14 residues. The chain's CDR3 is CASSFHSENTEAFF. The CDR3 coding sequence is TGTGCCAGCAGCTTTCACAGTGAGAACACTGAAGCTTTCTTT.

Of note for this clone: At the DNA level, this CDR3 is encoded by other sequences in the same sample as well. V and J are TRBV4-2 and TRBJ2-1; 11 bases map to TRBD2. The CDR3 spans 17 residues. Germline V CDR1 and CDR2: LGHNA, YNFKEQ. V shed 0 bases and J 7 bases; nucleotides not matched to a gene: 8. As DNA, the CDR3 is TGTGCCAGCAGCCAAGATTTGGAACTAGCGGGAGTGAATGAGCAGTTCTTC. Its protein product is CASSQDLELAGVNEQFF.

This sequence joins TRBV5-4 and TRBJ2-3; TRBD2 is a possible D gene (7 bases). The CDR3 has 15 amino acids. V was shortened by 5 bases and J by 0 bases, with 13 bases between the two germline ends. Looked up from germline, CDR1 is SGHNT and CDR2 is YYREEE (reference sequence). The CDR3 spells CASRGGGSSTDTQYF. The DNA of the CDR3 is TGTGCCAGCAGGGGGGGCGGGAGCAGCACAGATACGCAGTATTTT.

This clone was picked up one time. This chain connects TRBV5-6 to TRBJ1-3; D is unresolved. Germline values: CDR1 SGHDT, CDR2 YYEEEE. The CDR3 totals 13 residues. The V end was cut by 5 bases, the J end by 4 bases, with 10 bases between. Here the CDR3 DNA reads TGTGCCAGCAGGCGAGACTGGGGAAACACCATATATTTT. Translated: CASRRDWGNTIYF. Drawing the rest from reference TRBV5-6 and TRBJ1-3, the complete variable domain is DAGVTQSPTHLIKTRGQQVTLRCSPKSGHDTVSWYQQALGQGPQFIFQYYEEEERQRGNFPDRFSGHQFPNYSSELNVNALLLGDSALYLCASRRDWGNTIYFGEGSWLTVV.

This chain links TRBV9 with TRBJ1-3; D perhaps matches TRBD1 (5 bases). This CDR3 spans 14 amino acids. V was cut by 7 bases and J by 4 bases, with 15 bases left in between. Germline V lookup: CDR1 SGDLS, CDR2 YYNGEE. The CDR3 here is CASSPEGQGNTIYF. For the CDR3, the DNA is TGTGCCAGCTCCCCGGAGGGGCAGGGAAACACCATATATTTT. Supplemented by reference TRBV9 and TRBJ1-3, the full variable domain reads DSGVTQTPKHLITATGQRVTLRCSPRSGDLSVYWYQQSLDQGLQFLIQYYNGEERAKGNILERFSAQQFPDLHSELNLSSLELGDSALYFCASSPEGQGNTIYFGEGSWLTVV.

The V call is TRBV7-2, the J call TRBJ1-6; TRBD1 matches at 7 bases. Trimming removed 4 bases from V and 10 bases from J; junction bases left unmatched: 13. Germline V gives CDR1 SGHTA, CDR2 FQGNSA. The CDR3 sequence is 16 residues long. CDR3 in amino acids: CASSSGIKGAGSPLHF. The CDR3 nucleotides are TGTGCCAGCAGCTCCGGGATTAAGGGGGCTGGGTCACCCCTCCACTTT.